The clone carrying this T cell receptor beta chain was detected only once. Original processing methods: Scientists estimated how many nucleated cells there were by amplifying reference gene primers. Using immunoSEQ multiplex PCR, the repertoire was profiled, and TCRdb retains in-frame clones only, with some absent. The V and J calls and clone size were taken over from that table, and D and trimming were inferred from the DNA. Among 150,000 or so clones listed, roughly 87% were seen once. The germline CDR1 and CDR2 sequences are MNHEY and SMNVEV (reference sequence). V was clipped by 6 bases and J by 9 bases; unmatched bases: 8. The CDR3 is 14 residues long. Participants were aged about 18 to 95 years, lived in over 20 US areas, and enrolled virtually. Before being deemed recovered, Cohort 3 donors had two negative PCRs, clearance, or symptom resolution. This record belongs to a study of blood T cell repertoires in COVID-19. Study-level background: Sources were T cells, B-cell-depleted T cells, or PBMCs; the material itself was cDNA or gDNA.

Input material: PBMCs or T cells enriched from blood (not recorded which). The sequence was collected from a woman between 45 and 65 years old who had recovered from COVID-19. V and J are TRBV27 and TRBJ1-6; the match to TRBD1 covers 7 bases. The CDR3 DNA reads TGTGCCAGCAGGGGGGACAGTAAATCTTCACCCCTCCACTTT. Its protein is CASRGDSKSSPLHF.